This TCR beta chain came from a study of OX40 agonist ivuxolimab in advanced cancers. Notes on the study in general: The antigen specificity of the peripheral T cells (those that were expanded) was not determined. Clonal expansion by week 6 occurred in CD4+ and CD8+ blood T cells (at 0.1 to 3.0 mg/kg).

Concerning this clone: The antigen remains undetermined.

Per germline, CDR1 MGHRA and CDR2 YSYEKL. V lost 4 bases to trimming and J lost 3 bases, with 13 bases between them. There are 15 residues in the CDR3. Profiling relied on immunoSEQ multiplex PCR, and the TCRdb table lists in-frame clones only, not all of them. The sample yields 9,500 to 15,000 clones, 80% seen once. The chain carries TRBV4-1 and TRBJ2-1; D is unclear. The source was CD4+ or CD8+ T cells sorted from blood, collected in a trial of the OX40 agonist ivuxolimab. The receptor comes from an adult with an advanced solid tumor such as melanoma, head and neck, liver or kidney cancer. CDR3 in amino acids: CASSRGSRNYNEQFF. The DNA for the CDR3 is TGCGCCAGCAGCCGGGGTAGCCGGAACTACAATGAGCAGTTCTTC.